This T cell receptor beta chain was identified in a study of tumor-infiltrating lymphocytes in primary liver carcinoma. Germline DNA was also extracted, while the blood RNA originated from unsorted whole blood. Synthesis of TCR beta cDNA was carried out from 450 to 650 ng total RNA with a constant-region primer. ARM-PCR, slightly modified, supplied the TCR beta libraries through three nested multiplex PCR rounds. With TRBV1-TRBV30 forward primers and a C-beta reverse primer, the first two PCR rounds were run for approximately 10 cycles each. Each CDR3 protein is one row after TCRdb ran MiXCR on the multiplex PCR reads. This sample has approximately 330,000 distinct CDR3 sequences, with 65% found just once. CDR3 length: 13 residues. Trimming took 2 bases from V and 8 from J, leaving 12 bases between them. Germline V gene data show CDR1 as PRHDT and CDR2 as FYEKMQ (reference sequence).

The specimen sequenced was peripheral blood. The TCR comes from a man aged 35-49 years with primary liver carcinoma and hepatitis B virus infection. This sequence joins TRBV13 and TRBJ1-2; D is perhaps TRBD1 (6 bases). The CDR3 DNA is TGTGCCAGCAGCTTATACAGGGAGCGGGGCTACACCTTC. Its translation is CASSLYRERGYTF.